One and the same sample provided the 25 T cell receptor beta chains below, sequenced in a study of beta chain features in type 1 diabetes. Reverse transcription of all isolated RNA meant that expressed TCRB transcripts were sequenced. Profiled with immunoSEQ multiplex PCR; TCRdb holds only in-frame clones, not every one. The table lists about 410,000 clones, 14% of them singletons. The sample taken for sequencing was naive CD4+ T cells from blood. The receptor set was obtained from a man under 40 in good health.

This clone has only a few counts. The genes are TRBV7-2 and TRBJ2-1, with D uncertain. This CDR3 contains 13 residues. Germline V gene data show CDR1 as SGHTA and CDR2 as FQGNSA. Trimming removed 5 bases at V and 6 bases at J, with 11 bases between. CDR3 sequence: CASSQEPVNEQFF. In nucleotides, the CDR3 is TGTGCCAGCAGCCAAGAACCGGTCAATGAGCAGTTCTTC.

CDR3 amino acids: CASSPEMNTEAFF. The CDR3 DNA reads TGTGCCAGCTCTCCGGAGATGAACACTGAAGCTTTCTTT. The chain joins TRBV18 to TRBJ1-1; unclear D gene. This CDR3 has 13 amino acids. Looked up from germline, CDR1 is KGHSH and CDR2 is LQKENI. Trimming stripped 6 bases from V and 0 bases from J, with 8 bases between. The whole variable domain, filled in from reference TRBV18 and TRBJ1-1, reads NAGVMQNPRHLVRRRGQEARLRCSPMKGHSHVYWYRQLPEEGLKFMVYLQKENIIDESGMPKERFSAEFPKEGPSILRIQQVVRGDSAAYFCASSPEMNTEAFFGQGTRLTVV.

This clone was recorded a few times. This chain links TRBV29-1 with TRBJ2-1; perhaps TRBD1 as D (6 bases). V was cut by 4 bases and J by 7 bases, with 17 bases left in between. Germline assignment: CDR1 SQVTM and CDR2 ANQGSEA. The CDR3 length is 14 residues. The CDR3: CSVGAGQIRNEQFF. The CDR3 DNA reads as TGCAGCGTTGGGGCCGGACAGATTAGAAATGAGCAGTTCTTC.

The CDR3 coding sequence is TGCGCCAGCAGCCAAGTCGGGCAGGGAGGGACAGATACGCAGTATTTT. Translating gives CASSQVGQGGTDTQYF. The chain joins TRBV4-1 to TRBJ2-3; 7 nucleotides line up with TRBD2. The CDR3 is 16 amino acids. CDR1 and CDR2 (germline): MGHRA, YSYEKL. The V gene end was trimmed by 1 base and the J gene end by 3 bases; junction bases not matched to a gene: 7.

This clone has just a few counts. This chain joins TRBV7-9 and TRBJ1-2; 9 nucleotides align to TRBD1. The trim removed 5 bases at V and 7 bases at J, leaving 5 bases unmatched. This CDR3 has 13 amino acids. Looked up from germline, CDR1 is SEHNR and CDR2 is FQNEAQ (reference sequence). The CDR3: CASSRQGEGGYTF. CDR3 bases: TGTGCCAGCAGCCGACAGGGGGAGGGTGGCTACACCTTC.

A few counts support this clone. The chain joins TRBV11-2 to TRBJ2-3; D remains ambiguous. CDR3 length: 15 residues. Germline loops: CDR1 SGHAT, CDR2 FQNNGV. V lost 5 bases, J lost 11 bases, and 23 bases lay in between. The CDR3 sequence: CASSQVRTGHRGQYF. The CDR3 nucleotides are TGTGCCAGCAGCCAAGTGAGGACGGGCCACAGAGGGCAGTATTTT.

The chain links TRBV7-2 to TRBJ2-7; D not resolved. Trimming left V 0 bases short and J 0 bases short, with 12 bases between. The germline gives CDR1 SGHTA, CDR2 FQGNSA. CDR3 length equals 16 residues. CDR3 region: CASSLAHGPSSYEQYF. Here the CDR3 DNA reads TGTGCCAGCAGCTTAGCCCACGGCCCGAGCTCCTACGAGCAGTACTTC.

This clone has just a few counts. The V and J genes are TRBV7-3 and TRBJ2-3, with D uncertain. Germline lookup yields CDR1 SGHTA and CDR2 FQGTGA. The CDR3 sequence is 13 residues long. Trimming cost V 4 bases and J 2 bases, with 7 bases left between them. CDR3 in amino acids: CASSSPATDTQYF. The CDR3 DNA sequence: TGTGCCAGCAGCTCCCCCGCCACAGATACGCAGTATTTT.

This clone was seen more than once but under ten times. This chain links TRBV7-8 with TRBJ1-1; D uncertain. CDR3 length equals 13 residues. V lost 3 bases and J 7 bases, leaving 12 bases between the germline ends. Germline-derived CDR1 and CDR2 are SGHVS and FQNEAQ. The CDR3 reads CASSFYTTHEAFF. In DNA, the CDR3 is TGTGCCAGCAGCTTTTACACAACCCATGAAGCTTTCTTT.

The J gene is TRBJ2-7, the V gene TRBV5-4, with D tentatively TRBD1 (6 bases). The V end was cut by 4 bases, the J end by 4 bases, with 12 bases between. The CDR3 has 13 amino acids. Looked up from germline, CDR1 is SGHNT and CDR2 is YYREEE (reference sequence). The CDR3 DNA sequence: TGTGCCAGCAGCATACAGGGTGGTTACGAGCAGTACTTC. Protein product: CASSIQGGYEQYF.

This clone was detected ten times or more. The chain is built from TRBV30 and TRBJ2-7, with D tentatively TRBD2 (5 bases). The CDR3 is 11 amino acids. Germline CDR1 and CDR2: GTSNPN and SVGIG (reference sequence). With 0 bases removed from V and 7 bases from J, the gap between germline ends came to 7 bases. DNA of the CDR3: TGTGCCTGGAGTGTACGGGATGAGCAGTACGTC. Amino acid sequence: CAWSVRDEQYV.

In nucleotides, the CDR3 is TGCGCCAGCAGCTTGTATGGTAGCACGAATACGCAGTATTTT. This sequence encodes CASSLYGSTNTQYF. The V and J genes are TRBV5-1 and TRBJ2-3; unclear D gene. Germline assignment: CDR1 SGHRS and CDR2 YFSETQ. V shed 1 base and J shed 7 bases, with 13 bases lying between them. The CDR3 spans 14 residues.

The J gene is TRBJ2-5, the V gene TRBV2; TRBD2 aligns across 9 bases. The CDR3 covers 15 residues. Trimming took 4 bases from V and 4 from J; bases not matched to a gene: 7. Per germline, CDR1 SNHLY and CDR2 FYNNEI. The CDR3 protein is CASSVGLAGRETQYF. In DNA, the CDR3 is TGTGCCAGCAGTGTGGGTCTAGCGGGGAGAGAGACCCAGTACTTC. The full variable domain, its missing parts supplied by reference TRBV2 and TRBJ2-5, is EPEVTQTPSHQVTQMGQEVILRCVPISNHLYFYWYRQILGQKVEFLVSFYNNEISEKSEIFDDQFSVERPDGSNFTLKIRSTKLEDSAMYFCASSVGLAGRETQYFGPGTRLLVL.

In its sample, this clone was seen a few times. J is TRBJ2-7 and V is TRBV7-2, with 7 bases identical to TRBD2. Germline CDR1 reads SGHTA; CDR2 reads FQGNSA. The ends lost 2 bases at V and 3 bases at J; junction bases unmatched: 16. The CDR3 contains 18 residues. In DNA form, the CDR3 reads TGTGCCAGCAGCTTAAGGCCCTCCGGTTCGCGGGAGTACTACGAGCAGTACGTC. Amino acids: CASSLRPSGSREYYEQYV.

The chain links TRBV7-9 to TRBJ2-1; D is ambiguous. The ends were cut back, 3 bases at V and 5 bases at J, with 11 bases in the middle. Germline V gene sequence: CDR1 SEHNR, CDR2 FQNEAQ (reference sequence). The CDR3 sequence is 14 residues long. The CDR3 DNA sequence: TGTGCCAGCAGCTTTAGCCCCAGCCACAATGAGCAGTTCTTC. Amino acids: CASSFSPSHNEQFF. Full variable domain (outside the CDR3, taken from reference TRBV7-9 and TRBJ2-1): DTGVSQNPRHKITKRGQNVTFRCDPISEHNRLYWYRQTLGQGPEFLTYFQNEAQLEKSRLLSDRFSAERPKGSFSTLEIQRTEQGDSAMYLCASSFSPSHNEQFFGPGTRLTVL.

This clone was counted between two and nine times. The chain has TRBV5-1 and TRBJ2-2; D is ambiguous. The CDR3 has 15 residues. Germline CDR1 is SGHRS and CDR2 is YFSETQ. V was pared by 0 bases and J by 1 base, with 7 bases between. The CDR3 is CASSLVVRNTGELFF. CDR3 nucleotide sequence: TGCGCCAGCAGCTTGGTTGTCAGGAACACCGGGGAGCTGTTTTTT.

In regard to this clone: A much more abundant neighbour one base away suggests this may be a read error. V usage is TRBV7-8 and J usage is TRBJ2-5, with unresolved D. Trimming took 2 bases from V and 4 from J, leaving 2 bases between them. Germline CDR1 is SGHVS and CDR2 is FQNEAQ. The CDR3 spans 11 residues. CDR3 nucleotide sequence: TGTGCCAGCAGCTTATTAGAGACCCAGTACTTC. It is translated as CASSLLETQYF.

For the CDR3, the DNA is TGTGCCAGCAGCATCTCGGCTGTGAACACTGAAGCTTTCTTT. This encodes CASSISAVNTEAFF. The chain employs TRBV9 and TRBJ1-1; no clear D. The CDR3 covers 14 residues. The ends were cut back, 4 bases at V and 0 bases at J, with 10 bases in the middle. Germline-derived CDR1 and CDR2 are SGDLS and YYNGEE.

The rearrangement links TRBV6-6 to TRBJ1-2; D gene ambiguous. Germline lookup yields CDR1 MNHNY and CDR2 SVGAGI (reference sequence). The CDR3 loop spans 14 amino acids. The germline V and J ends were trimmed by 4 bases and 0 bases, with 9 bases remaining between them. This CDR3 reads CASSSATTNYGYTF. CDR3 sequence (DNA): TGTGCCAGCAGTTCCGCGACGACTAACTATGGCTACACCTTC.

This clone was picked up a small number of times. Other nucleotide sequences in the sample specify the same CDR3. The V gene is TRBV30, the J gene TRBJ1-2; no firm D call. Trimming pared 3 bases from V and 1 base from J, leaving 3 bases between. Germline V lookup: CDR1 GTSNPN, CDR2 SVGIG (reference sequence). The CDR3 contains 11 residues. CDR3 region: CAWSNNYGYTF. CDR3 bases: TGTGCCTGGAGCAATAACTATGGCTACACCTTC.

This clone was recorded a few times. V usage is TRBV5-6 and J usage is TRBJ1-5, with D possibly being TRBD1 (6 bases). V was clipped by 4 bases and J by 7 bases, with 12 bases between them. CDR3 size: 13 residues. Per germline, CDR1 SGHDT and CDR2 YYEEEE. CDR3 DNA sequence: TGTGCCAGCAGCGTGCGGGGGGCACAGCCCCAGCATTTT. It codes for CASSVRGAQPQHF. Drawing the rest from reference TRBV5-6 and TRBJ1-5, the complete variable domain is DAGVTQSPTHLIKTRGQQVTLRCSPKSGHDTVSWYQQALGQGPQFIFQYYEEEERQRGNFPDRFSGHQFPNYSSELNVNALLLGDSALYLCASSVRGAQPQHFGDGTRLSIL.

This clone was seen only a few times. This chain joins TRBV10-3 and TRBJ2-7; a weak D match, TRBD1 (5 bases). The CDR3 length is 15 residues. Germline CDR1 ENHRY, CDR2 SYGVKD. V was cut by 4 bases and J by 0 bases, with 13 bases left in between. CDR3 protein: CAISVGQASSYEQYF. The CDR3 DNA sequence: TGTGCCATCAGTGTGGGGCAGGCGAGCTCCTACGAGCAGTACTTC.

The DNA for the CDR3 is TGCAGCGTTGGAGAGGCCCCCGCTAATGAAAAACTGTTTTTT. It encodes CSVGEAPANEKLFF. The chain links TRBV29-1 to TRBJ1-4; no clear D gene. The CDR3 contains 14 residues. V gave up 4 bases and J gave up 3 bases, with 12 bases separating them. Germline values: CDR1 SQVTM, CDR2 ANQGSEA.

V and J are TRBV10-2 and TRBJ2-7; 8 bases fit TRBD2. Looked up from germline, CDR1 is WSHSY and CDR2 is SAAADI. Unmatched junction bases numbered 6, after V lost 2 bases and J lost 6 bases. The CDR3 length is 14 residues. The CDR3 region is CASSESGGPFEQYF. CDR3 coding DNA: TGCGCCAGCAGTGAGAGCGGGGGACCCTTCGAGCAGTACTTC.

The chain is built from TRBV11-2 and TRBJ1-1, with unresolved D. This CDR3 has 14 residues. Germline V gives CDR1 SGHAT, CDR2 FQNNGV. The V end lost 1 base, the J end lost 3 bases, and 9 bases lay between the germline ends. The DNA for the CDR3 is TGTGCCAGCAGCTTAGCTGGGCTCCACACTGAAGCTTTCTTT. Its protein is CASSLAGLHTEAFF.